This TCR beta chain was captured in a study of blood T cell repertoires in COVID-19. Study context: The study drew acute and convalescent COVID-19 samples from the United States, Italy and Spain. Sources were T cells, B-cell-depleted T cells, or PBMCs; the material itself was cDNA or gDNA.

This CDR3 is built from 18 residues. CDR1 MDHEN and CDR2 SYDVKM come from the germline V gene. J was trimmed by 0 bases and V by 5 bases; bases with no gene match: 13. Original processing notes: Estimation of nucleated cell counts was performed using reference gene primer amplification. Produced via immunoSEQ multiplex PCR; TCRdb's table is partial and in-frame only. V and J calls and clone size are those listed in that table; D and trimming were worked out from the DNA. The sample yields approximately 150,000 clones, roughly 90% seen once. The sequenced material came from peripheral blood. The receptor's source is a man between 65 and 80 years old with active COVID-19. This chain links TRBV28 with TRBJ2-1; 7 nucleotides align to TRBD2. This chain's CDR3 is CASSPHTPGGSSYNEQFF. CDR3 coding DNA: TGTGCCAGCAGTCCCCACACCCCCGGGGGGAGCTCCTACAATGAGCAGTTCTTC.